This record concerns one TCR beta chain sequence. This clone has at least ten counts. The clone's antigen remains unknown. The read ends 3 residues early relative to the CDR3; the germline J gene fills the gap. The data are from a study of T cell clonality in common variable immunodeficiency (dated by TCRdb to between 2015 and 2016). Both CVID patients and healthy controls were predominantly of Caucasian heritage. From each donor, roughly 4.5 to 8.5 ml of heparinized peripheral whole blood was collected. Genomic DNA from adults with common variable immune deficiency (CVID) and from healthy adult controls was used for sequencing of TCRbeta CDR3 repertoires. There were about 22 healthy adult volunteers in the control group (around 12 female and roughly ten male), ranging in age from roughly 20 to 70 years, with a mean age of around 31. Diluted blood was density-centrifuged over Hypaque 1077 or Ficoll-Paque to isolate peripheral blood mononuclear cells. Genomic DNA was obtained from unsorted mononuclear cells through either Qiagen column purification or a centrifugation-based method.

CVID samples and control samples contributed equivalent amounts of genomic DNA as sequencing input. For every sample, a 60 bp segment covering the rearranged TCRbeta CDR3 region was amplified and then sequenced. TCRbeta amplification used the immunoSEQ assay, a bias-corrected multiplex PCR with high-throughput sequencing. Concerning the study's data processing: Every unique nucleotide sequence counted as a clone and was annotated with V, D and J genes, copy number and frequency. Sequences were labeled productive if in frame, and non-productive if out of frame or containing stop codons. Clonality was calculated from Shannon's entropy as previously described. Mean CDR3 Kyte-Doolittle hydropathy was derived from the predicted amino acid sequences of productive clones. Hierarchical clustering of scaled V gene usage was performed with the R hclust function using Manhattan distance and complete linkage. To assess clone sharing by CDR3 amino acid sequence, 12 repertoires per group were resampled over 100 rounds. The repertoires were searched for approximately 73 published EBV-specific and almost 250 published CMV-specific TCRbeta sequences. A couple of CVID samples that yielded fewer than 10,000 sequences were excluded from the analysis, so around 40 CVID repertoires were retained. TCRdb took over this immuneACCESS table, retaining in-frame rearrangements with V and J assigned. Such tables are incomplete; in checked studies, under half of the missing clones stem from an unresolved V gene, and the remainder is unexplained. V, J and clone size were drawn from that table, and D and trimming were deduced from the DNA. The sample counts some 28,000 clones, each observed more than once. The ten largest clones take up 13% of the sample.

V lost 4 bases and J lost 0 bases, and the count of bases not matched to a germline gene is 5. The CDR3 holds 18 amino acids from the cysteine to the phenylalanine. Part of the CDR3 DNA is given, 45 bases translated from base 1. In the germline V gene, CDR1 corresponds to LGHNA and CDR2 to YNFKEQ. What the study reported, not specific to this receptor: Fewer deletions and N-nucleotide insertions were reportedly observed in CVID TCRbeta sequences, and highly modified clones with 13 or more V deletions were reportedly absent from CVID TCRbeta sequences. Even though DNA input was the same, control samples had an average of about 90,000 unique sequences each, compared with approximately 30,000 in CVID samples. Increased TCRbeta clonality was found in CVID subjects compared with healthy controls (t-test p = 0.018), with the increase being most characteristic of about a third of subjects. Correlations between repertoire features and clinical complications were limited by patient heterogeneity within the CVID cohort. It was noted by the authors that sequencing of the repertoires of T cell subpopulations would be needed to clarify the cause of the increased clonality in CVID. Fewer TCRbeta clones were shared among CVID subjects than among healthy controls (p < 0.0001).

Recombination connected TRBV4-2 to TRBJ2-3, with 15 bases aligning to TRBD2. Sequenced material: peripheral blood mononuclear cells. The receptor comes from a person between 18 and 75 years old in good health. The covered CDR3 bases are TGTGCCAGCAGCCCCGGACTAGCGGGGGGGGAGAGCACAGATACG. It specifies CASSPGLAGGESTDT. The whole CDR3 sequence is CASSPGLAGGESTDTQYF.